The entry below describes one T cell receptor (beta chain). Antigen unknown. Sorted T cells were CFSE-labeled and cultured 4 to 5 days with allogeneic regulatory or mature dendritic cells at 1:10. The source of the sample is a study of regulatory dendritic cells for organ transplantation. Study conclusions and caveats: Among resting subsets, memory CD8+ cells contained the most alloreactive clonotypes. Memory T cells were less diverse than naive, with memory CD8+ most oligoclonal.

The table came from immunoSEQ multiplex PCR; TCRdb's copy has only in-frame clones and leaves some out. The sample includes 15,000 to 20,000 clones, 70% to 85% of them seen just once. CDR3 length: 17 amino acids. Germline V gene data show CDR1 as MDHEN and CDR2 as SYDVKM. With V trimmed by 7 bases and J by 0 bases, 11 bases remained unmatched. The chain joins TRBV28 to TRBJ1-5; 8 bases align to TRBD1. This clonotype was obtained from a human donor in good health. The specimen was memory CD4+ T cells from blood cultured with regulatory dendritic cells. Subset: CD45RO+ memory T cells. The CDR3 DNA sequence: TGTGCCAGCACCTCAGGGGGCTGGGGGTATAGCAATCAGCCCCAGCATTTT. Amino acid sequence: CASTSGGWGYSNQPQHF.